The 13 T cell receptor beta chains below come from one sample, sequenced in a study of cytomegalovirus exposure and HLA in healthy donors. Primers: 60 Vbeta forward and 13 Jbeta reverse. Data came from immunoSEQ multiplex PCR; TCRdb stores just in-frame clones and leaves some out. The sample has 130,000 or so clones, roughly 73% seen once. The specimen sequenced was PBMCs. These receptors were collected from a female donor in good health and CMV-seronegative.

The genes are TRBV7-9 and TRBJ2-1; TRBD2 matches at 14 bases. Germline CDR1 and CDR2: SEHNR and FQNEAQ (reference sequence). V shed 3 bases, J shed 7 bases, and the junction held 5 bases outside the gene matches. The CDR3 sequence is 16 residues long. In DNA form, the CDR3 reads TGTGCCAGCAGCTTGGGGGGGACTAGCGGGGGTAATGAGCAGTTCTTC. As protein: CASSLGGTSGGNEQFF.

The rearrangement links TRBV6-5 to TRBJ2-7; 8 bases map to TRBD2. Germline V CDR1 and CDR2: MNHEY, SVGAGI. The CDR3 sequence is 14 residues long. The V and J ends lost 7 bases and 4 bases, in that order; junction bases with no gene match: 9. CDR3 sequence reads: CASKPSGGAYEQYF. The DNA for the CDR3 is TGTGCCAGCAAGCCGAGCGGGGGTGCTTACGAGCAGTACTTC.

This clone appeared a single time. The chain recombines TRBV7-9 with TRBJ2-5, with TRBD2 matching 12 bases. Trimming took 4 bases from V and 5 from J; bases not matched to a gene: 5. Germline-derived CDR1 and CDR2 are SEHNR and FQNEAQ (reference sequence). The CDR3 is made up of 15 amino acids. CDR3 DNA sequence: TGTGCCAGCAGCTCGACTAGCGGGGGCGGGGAGACCCAGTACTTC. Its translation is CASSSTSGGGETQYF.

V gene TRBV4-2 combines with J gene TRBJ1-2, with 8 bases lining up with TRBD1. This CDR3 region has 14 residues. Trimming cost V 0 bases and J 6 bases; bases outside gene matches: 3. CDR1 is LGHNA, CDR2 YNFKEQ, per germline. The CDR3 is CASSQEDRADGYTF. The CDR3 region has the DNA TGTGCCAGCAGCCAAGAGGACAGGGCGGATGGCTACACCTTC.

This clone was detected once. CDR3 coding DNA: TGTGCCAGCTCACCAAGAGAGACAGCCGGCGAAGAGACCCAGTACTTC. The encoded protein is CASSPRETAGEETQYF. The chain is built from TRBV18 and TRBJ2-5; tentatively, D is TRBD1 (5 bases). The CDR3 runs to 16 residues. V lost 2 bases and J lost 3, with 16 bases in between. Germline V CDR1 and CDR2: KGHSH, LQKENI.

The chain links TRBV9 to TRBJ2-1; a weak D match, TRBD2 (5 bases). The germline V gene encodes CDR1 SGDLS and CDR2 YYNGEE. The V gene lost 0 bases and the J gene lost 4 bases, with 14 bases spanning the gap. This CDR3 has 16 residues. The CDR3 bases are TGTGCCAGCAGCGTAGGCAGCGGCCCCTCTTACAATGAGCAGTTCTTC. This encodes CASSVGSGPSYNEQFF. Together with reference TRBV9 and TRBJ2-1, the CDR3 gives the full variable domain: DSGVTQTPKHLITATGQRVTLRCSPRSGDLSVYWYQQSLDQGLQFLIQYYNGEERAKGNILERFSAQQFPDLHSELNLSSLELGDSALYFCASSVGSGPSYNEQFFGPGTRLTVL.

The rearrangement uses TRBV7-9 and TRBJ2-5, with D possibly TRBD1 on 5 matching bases. The CDR3 is made up of 14 amino acids. The V end lost 1 base, the J end lost 2 bases, and 8 bases lay between the germline ends. Germline-derived CDR1 and CDR2 are SEHNR and FQNEAQ (reference sequence). The chain's CDR3 is CASSLEAGQETQYF. CDR3 bases: TGTGCCAGCAGCTTAGAGGCAGGGCAAGAGACCCAGTACTTC.

The V call is TRBV18, the J call TRBJ2-1; TRBD2 might be the D (5 bases). CDR1 is KGHSH, CDR2 LQKENI, per germline. The CDR3 spans 15 residues. Trimming took 3 bases from V and 9 from J, leaving 18 bases between them. The CDR3 coding sequence is TGTGCCAGCTCACCCTTCCAACTAGAGTCGGCTGAGCAGTTCTTC. It is translated as CASSPFQLESAEQFF.

V and J are TRBV27 and TRBJ1-2, with 9 nucleotides matching TRBD1. This CDR3 contains 13 residues. Germline V CDR1 and CDR2: MNHEY, SMNVEV (reference sequence). J gave up 6 bases and V 7 bases, and 6 bases lay outside the gene matches. CDR3: CASKTQGAHGYTF. The CDR3, as DNA: TGTGCCAGCAAGACACAGGGGGCGCATGGCTACACCTTC.

The gene calls are TRBV9 and TRBJ1-3, with 7 bases fitting TRBD1. Germline V CDR1 and CDR2: SGDLS, YYNGEE. V was clipped by 4 bases and J by 4 bases; unmatched bases: 8. The CDR3 length is 15 residues. CDR3 in DNA: TGTGCCAGCAGCATCGAAGGGACAGCCGGAAACACCATATATTTT. Amino acids: CASSIEGTAGNTIYF. The full variable domain, rest sourced from reference TRBV9 and TRBJ1-3, is DSGVTQTPKHLITATGQRVTLRCSPRSGDLSVYWYQQSLDQGLQFLIQYYNGEERAKGNILERFSAQQFPDLHSELNLSSLELGDSALYFCASSIEGTAGNTIYFGEGSWLTVV.

In its sample, this clone was seen a few times. J is TRBJ1-4 and V is TRBV10-1; D unresolved. This CDR3 is built from 15 residues. CDR1 WNHNN and CDR2 SYGVQD come from the germline V gene (reference sequence). Trimming pared 0 bases from V and 6 bases from J, leaving 11 bases between. CDR3 DNA: TGCGCCAGCAGTGAGTCCGGAGGGATGTATGAAAAACTGTTTTTT. As protein: CASSESGGMYEKLFF.

The chain uses TRBV28 and TRBJ2-1; tentative D call: TRBD2 (5 bases). Germline V gene lookup returns CDR1 MDHEN and CDR2 SYDVKM. The CDR3 extends over 13 amino acids. V shed 1 base and J shed 6 bases, with 7 bases lying between them. CDR3 loop: CASSLSGFNEQFF. CDR3 DNA: TGTGCCAGCAGTTTATCGGGGTTCAATGAGCAGTTCTTC.

The chain uses TRBV7-9 and TRBJ2-1, with D maybe TRBD2 (5 bases). Looked up from germline, CDR1 is SEHNR and CDR2 is FQNEAQ (reference sequence). CDR3 size: 16 residues. Trimming took off 1 base at V and 5 bases at J, with 15 bases between the two ends. The DNA of the CDR3 is TGTGCCAGCAGCTTAGGTCCCAATGCCGGGGACAATGAGCAGTTCTTC. Protein product: CASSLGPNAGDNEQFF. Together with reference TRBV7-9 and TRBJ2-1, the CDR3 gives the full variable domain: DTGVSQNPRHKITKRGQNVTFRCDPISEHNRLYWYRQTLGQGPEFLTYFQNEAQLEKSRLLSDRFSAERPKGSFSTLEIQRTEQGDSAMYLCASSLGPNAGDNEQFFGPGTRLTVL.